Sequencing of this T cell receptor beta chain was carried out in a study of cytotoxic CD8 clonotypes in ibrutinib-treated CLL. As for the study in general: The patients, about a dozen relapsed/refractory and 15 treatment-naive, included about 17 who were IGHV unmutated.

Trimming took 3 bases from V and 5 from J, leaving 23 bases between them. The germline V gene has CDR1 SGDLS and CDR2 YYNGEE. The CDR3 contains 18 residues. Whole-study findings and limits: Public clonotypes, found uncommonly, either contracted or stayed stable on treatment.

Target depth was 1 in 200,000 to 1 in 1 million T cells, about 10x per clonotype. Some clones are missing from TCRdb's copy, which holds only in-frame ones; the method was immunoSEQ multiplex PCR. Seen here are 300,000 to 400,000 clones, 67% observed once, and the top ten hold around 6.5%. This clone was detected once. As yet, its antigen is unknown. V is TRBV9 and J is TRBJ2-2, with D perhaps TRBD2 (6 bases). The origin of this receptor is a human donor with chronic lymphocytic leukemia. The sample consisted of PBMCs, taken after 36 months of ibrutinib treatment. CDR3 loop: CASSENWDRAAGTGELFF. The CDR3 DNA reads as TGTGCCAGCAGCGAGAATTGGGACCGGGCCGCGGGGACCGGGGAGCTGTTTTTT.